The clone carrying this T cell receptor beta chain was seen at least ten times. Its antigen is unknown. The time point: newly diagnosed GD, antithyroid drugs for less than 3 months. Following extraction of RNA from PBMCs, that RNA was used to make the TCR library. From germline, CDR1 is SNHLY and CDR2 FYNNEI. The CDR3 has 15 amino acids. The V gene lost 6 bases and the J gene lost 3 bases, with 15 bases spanning the gap. This record belongs to a study of regulatory T cells in long-lasting Graves disease. Study-level results: With approximately 3,000 shared public clonotypes, persistent patients exceeded new patients, who shared about a thousand. The study found lower TCR diversity in persistent Graves' patients than in newly diagnosed ones.

TCR beta libraries were built with iRepertoire HTBI primers and Arm-PCR of CDR3 regions. TCRdb used MiXCR to reprocess the multiplex PCR reads, holding one entry per CDR3 protein. The sample gives under 700,000 distinct CDR3 sequences, about 16% of which show up once; 20% to 25% is in the top ten. The sample was also reused in another study, on T cells in Graves' hyperthyroidism and ophthalmopathy. As reported in that work: Onset of ophthalmopathy came a median 6.5 months after the model predicted it.

Source: peripheral blood mononuclear cells (PBMCs), taken at new diagnosis, from a patient treated with antithyroid drugs. The V gene is TRBV2, the J gene TRBJ1-3; D may be TRBD1 (5 bases). This sequence originates from a woman aged 40-60 years with Graves disease. CDR3 nucleotides: TGTGCCAGCAGCGCCGAGGGGTTAAGTGGAAACACCATATATTTT. This codes for CASSAEGLSGNTIYF. Filled out from reference TRBV2 and TRBJ1-3, the complete variable domain reads EPEVTQTPSHQVTQMGQEVILRCVPISNHLYFYWYRQILGQKVEFLVSFYNNEISEKSEIFDDQFSVERPDGSNFTLKIRSTKLEDSAMYFCASSAEGLSGNTIYFGEGSWLTVV.